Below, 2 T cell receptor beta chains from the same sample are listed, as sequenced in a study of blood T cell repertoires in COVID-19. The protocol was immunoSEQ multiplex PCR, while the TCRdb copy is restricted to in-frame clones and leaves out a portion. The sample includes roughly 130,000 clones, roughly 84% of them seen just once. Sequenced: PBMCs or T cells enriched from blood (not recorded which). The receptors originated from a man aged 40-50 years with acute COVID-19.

CDR3 in amino acids: CASSLRTSGNNEQFF. The CDR3 bases are TGCGCCAGCAGCCTCCGGACTAGCGGGAACAATGAGCAGTTCTTC. V is TRBV4-3 and J is TRBJ2-1, with TRBD2 identical over 12 bases. J gave up 5 bases and V 4 bases, and 3 bases lay outside the gene matches. The CDR3 spans 15 residues. CDR1 is LGHNA, CDR2 YSLEER, per germline.

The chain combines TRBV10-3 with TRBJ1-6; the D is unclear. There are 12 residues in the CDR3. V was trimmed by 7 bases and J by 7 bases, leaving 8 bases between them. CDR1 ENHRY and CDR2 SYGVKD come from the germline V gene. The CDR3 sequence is CAIKTENSPLHF. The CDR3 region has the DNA TGTGCCATCAAGACGGAGAATTCACCCCTCCACTTT.